A single TCR beta chain is shown here with its context. The antigen is undetermined. This entry belongs to a study of CD8+CD57+ T cells in acquired aplastic anemia. Whole-study findings and limits: Patients had approximately 30 CD8+ CDR3 sequences in common with controls (the shared set).

Germline CDR1 is SGHRS and CDR2 is YFSETQ. After removal of 0 bases from V and 5 bases from J, the junction contained 3 bases not matched to a gene. This CDR3 has 15 amino acids. Patients chosen for sequencing had CD8+CD57+ cells that had expanded, as shown by flow cytometry. Genomic DNA provided the template from which TCR beta VDJ and CDR3 profiles were obtained. TCRdb recomputed calls from the reads with MiXCR, one row per CDR3 protein. The table has some 200,000 distinct CDR3 sequences, about 60% seen once. This chain joins TRBV5-1 and TRBJ1-2; 11 bases agree with TRBD1. The receptor's source is a human donor with aplastic anemia. The sequencing sample was made of sorted CD4+, CD8+, or CD8+CD57+ T cells (not recorded which) from PBMCs. As DNA, the CDR3 is TGCGCCAGCAGCTTGGGTGGGACAGGGGGATATGGCTACACCTTC. Translation gives CASSLGGTGGYGYTF.